This passage covers 10 T cell receptor beta chains from one sample sequenced in a study of shared clonotypes between healthy human individuals. Naive CD8 cells comprised CD45RO-negative, CCR7-positively selected cells, excluding terminally differentiated effector memory CD45RA+ cells. The data were produced by immunoSEQ multiplex PCR, yet TCRdb's version contains in-frame clones alone and is incomplete. Of about 2.1 million clones listed, roughly 93% are singletons. The sequencing sample was made of naive CD8+ T cells from PBMCs. These receptors were obtained from a man younger than 35 in good health. Some clones in this sample may be carry-over from other donors' samples.

The chain combines TRBV16 with TRBJ2-1, with 9 positions matching TRBD2. V shed 4 bases and J 4 bases; nucleotides not matched to a gene: 2. This CDR3 region has 14 residues. The germline CDR1 and CDR2 sequences are KGHSY and FQNENV. The CDR3 DNA reads TGTGCCAGCAGCCTTAGCGGGAGTTACAATGAGCAGTTCTTC. Translating gives CASSLSGSYNEQFF.

The chain combines TRBV27 with TRBJ2-7; TRBD2 agrees at 7 bases. CDR3 length equals 14 residues. V lost 5 bases, J lost 0 bases, and 4 bases stayed unmatched. Germline V gene lookup returns CDR1 MNHEY and CDR2 SMNVEV (reference sequence). The CDR3 here is CASSLGTNSYEQYF. The CDR3 coding sequence is TGTGCCAGCAGTCTCGGGACTAACTCCTACGAGCAGTACTTC.

The chain joins TRBV7-3 to TRBJ2-1; D may be TRBD2 (6 bases). Germline V CDR1 and CDR2: SGHTA, FQGTGA. The CDR3 is made up of 16 amino acids. V gave up 6 bases and J gave up 4 bases, with 19 bases separating them. The CDR3 protein is CASSRSGGISYNEQFF. The DNA of the CDR3 is TGTGCCAGCAGTCGAAGTGGCGGGATTTCATACAATGAGCAGTTCTTC. The complete variable domain, with remaining parts taken from reference TRBV7-3 and TRBJ2-1, reads GAGVSQTPSNKVTEKGKYVELRCDPISGHTALYWYRQSLGQGPEFLIYFQGTGAADDSGLPNDRFFAVRPEGSVSTLKIQRTERGDSAVYLCASSRSGGISYNEQFFGPGTRLTVL.

The J gene is TRBJ1-1, the V gene TRBV19; D is undetermined. Trimming left V 3 bases short and J 5 bases short, with 10 bases between. Germline V gives CDR1 LNHDA, CDR2 SQIVND (reference sequence). The CDR3 loop spans 13 amino acids. CDR3 region: CASSIYLWTEAFF. DNA for the CDR3: TGTGCCAGTAGTATTTACCTATGGACTGAAGCTTTCTTT. The full variable domain, with the rest looked up from reference TRBV19 and TRBJ1-1, is DGGITQSPKYLFRKEGQNVTLSCEQNLNHDAMYWYRQDPGQGLRLIYYSQIVNDFQKGDIAEGYSVSREKKESFPLTVTSAQKNPTAFYLCASSIYLWTEAFFGQGTRLTVV.

The J gene is TRBJ1-1, the V gene TRBV29-1; tentative D call: TRBD1 (5 bases). Germline loops: CDR1 SQVTM, CDR2 ANQGSEA. This CDR3 comprises 13 residues. Trimming left V 4 bases short and J 1 base short, with 10 bases between. CDR3 protein: CSVGTIWNTEAFF. Here the CDR3 DNA reads TGCAGCGTTGGGACAATTTGGAACACTGAAGCTTTCTTT.

This rearrangement joins TRBV7-2 to TRBJ2-5; 9 bases fit TRBD2. Losses at the gene ends were 3 bases for V and 0 bases for J; bases not matched to a gene: 8. This CDR3 is 17 amino acids long. Per germline, CDR1 SGHTA and CDR2 FQGNSA. The CDR3 spells CASSFSSGIRYQETQYF. The CDR3 nucleotides read TGTGCCAGCAGCTTCTCTAGCGGGATAAGGTACCAAGAGACCCAGTACTTC.

The CDR3 loop is CASSSGPPAYNNYGYTF. CDR3 nucleotides: TGTGCCAGCAGCTCCGGCCCCCCGGCCTATAATAACTATGGCTACACCTTC. The chain combines TRBV7-9 with TRBJ1-2; D not resolved. V lost 4 bases and J 1 base, leaving 19 bases between the germline ends. Germline CDR1 SEHNR, CDR2 FQNEAQ (reference sequence). The length of the CDR3 is 17 residues.

V is TRBV4-1 and J is TRBJ2-1; no reliable D call. Germline CDR1 reads MGHRA; CDR2 reads YSYEKL. The CDR3 contains 15 residues. Trimming took 0 bases from V and 8 from J, leaving 14 bases between them. Here the CDR3 DNA reads TGCGCCAGCAGCCAAGAGCCGGGTTTGGTAGATGAGCAGTTCTTC. Translation: CASSQEPGLVDEQFF.

The rearrangement uses TRBV7-9 and TRBJ2-3; tentatively, D is TRBD2 (6 bases). Trimming pared 4 bases from V and 5 bases from J, leaving 16 bases between. The CDR3 consists of 15 residues. Germline V gene sequence: CDR1 SEHNR, CDR2 FQNEAQ (reference sequence). This chain's CDR3 is CASSSGGVKVDTQYF. The CDR3 DNA is TGTGCCAGCAGCTCCGGAGGGGTAAAGGTAGATACGCAGTATTTT.

The chain employs TRBV9 and TRBJ1-2, with 8 nucleotides matching TRBD1. CDR3 size: 16 residues. V lost 0 bases, J lost 6 bases, and 10 bases stayed unmatched. Germline V CDR1 and CDR2: SGDLS, YYNGEE. DNA for the CDR3: TGTGCCAGCAGCGTAGGGAAAATGGACAGGGACGATGGCTACACCTTC. As protein: CASSVGKMDRDDGYTF.